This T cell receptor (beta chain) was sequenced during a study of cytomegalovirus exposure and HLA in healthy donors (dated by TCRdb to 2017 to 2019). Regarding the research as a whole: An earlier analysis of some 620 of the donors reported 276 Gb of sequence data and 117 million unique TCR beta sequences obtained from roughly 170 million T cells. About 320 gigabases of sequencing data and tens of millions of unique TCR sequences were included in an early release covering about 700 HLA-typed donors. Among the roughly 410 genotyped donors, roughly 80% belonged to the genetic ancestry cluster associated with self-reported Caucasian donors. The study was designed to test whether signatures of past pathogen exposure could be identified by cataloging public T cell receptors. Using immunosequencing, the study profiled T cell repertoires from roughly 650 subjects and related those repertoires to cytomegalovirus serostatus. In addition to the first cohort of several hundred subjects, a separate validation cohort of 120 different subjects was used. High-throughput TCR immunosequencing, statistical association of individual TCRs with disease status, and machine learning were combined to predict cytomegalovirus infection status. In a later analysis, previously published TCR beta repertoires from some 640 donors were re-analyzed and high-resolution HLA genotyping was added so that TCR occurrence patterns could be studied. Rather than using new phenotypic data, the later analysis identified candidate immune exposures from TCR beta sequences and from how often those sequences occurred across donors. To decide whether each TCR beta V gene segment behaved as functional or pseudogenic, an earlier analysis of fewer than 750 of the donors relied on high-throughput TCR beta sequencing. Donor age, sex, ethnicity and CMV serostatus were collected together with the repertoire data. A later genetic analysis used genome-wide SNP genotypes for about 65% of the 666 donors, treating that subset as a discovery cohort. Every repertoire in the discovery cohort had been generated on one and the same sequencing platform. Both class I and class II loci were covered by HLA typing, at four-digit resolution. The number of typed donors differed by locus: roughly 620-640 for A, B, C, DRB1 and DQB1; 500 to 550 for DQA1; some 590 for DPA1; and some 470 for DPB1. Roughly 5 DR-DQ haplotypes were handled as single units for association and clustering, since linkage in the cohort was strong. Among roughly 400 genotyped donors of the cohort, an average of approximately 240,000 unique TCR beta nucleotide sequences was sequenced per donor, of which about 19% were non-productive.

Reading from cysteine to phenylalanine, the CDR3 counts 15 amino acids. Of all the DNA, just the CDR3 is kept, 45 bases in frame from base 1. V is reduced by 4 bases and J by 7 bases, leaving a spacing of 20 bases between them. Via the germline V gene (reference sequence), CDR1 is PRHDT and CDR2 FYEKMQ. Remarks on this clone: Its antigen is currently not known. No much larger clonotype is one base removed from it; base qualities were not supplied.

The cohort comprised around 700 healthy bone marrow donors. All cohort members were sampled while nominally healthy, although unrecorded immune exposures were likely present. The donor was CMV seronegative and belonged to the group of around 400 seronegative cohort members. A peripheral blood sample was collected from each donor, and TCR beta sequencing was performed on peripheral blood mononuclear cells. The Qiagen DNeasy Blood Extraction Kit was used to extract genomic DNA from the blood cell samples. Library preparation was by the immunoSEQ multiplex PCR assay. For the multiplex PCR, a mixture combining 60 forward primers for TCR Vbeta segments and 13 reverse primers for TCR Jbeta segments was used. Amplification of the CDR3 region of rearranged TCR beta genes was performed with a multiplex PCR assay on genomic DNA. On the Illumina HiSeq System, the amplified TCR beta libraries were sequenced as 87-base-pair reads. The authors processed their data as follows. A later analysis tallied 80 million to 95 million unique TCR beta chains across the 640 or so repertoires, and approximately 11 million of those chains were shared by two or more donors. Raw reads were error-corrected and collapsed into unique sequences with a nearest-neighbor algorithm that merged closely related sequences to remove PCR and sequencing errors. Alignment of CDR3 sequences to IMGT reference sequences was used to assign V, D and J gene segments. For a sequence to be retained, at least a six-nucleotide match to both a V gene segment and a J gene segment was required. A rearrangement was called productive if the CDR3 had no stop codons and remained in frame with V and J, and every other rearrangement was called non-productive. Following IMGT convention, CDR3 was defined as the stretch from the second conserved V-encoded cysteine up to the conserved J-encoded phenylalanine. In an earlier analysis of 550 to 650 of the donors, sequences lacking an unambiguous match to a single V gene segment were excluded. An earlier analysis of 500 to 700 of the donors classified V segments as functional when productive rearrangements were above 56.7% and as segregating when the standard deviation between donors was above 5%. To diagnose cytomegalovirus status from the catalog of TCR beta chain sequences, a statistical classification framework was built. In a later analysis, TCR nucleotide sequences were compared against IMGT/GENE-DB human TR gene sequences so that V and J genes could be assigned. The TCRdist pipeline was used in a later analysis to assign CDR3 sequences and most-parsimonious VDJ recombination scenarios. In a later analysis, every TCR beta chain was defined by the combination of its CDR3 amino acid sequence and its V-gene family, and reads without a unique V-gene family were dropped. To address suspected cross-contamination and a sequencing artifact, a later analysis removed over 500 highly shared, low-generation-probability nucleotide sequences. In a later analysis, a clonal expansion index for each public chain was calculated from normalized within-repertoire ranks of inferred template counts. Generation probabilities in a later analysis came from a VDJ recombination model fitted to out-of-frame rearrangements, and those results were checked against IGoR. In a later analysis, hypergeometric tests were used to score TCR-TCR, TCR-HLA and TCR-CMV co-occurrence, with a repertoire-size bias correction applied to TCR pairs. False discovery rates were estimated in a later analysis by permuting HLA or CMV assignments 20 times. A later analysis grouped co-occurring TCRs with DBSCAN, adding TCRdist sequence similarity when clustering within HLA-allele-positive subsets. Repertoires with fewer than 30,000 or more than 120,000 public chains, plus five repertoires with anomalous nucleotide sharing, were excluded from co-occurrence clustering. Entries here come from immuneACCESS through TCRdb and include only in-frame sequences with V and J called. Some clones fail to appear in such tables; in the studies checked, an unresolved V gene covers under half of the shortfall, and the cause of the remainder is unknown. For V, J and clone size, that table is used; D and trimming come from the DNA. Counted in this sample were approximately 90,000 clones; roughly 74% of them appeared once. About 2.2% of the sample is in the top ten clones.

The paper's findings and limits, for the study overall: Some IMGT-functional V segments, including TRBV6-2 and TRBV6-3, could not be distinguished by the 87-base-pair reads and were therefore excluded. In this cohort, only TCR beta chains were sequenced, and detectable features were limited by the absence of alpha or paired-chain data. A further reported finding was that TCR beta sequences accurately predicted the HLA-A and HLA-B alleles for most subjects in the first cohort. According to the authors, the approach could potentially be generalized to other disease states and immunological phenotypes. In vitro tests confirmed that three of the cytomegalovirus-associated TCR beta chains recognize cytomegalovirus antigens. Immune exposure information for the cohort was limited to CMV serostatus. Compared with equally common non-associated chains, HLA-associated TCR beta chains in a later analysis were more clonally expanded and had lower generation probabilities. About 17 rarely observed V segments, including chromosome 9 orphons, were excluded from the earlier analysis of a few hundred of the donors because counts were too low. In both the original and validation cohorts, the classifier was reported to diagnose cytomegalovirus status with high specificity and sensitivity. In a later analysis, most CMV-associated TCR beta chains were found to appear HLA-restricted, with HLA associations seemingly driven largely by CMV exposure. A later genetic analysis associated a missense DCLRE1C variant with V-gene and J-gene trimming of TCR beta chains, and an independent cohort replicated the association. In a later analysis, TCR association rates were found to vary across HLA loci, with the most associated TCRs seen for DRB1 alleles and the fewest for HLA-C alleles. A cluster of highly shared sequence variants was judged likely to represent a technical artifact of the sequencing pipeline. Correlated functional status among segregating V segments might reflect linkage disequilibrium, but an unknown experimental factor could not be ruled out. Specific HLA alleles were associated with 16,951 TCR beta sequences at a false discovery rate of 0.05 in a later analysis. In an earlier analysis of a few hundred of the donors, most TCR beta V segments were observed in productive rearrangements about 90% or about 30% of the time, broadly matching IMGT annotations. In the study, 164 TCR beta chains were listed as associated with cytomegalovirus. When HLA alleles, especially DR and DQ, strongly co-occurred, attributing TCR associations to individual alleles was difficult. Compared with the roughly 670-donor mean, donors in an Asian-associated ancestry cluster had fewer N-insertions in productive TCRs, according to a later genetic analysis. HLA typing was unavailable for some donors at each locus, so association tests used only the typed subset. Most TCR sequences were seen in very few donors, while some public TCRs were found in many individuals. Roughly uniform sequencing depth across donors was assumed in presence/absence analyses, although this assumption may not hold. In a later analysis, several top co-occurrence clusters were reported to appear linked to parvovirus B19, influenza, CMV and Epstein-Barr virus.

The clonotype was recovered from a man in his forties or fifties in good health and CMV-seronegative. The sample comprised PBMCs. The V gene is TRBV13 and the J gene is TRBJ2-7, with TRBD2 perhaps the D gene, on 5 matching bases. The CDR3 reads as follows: CASSWGGSPTGEQYF. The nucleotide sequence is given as TGTGCCAGCAGCTGGGGTGGATCACCAACGGGGGAGCAGTACTTC.